This is a list of T cell receptor beta chains from one sample in a study of cytomegalovirus exposure and HLA in healthy donors. TCRdb's copy holds only in-frame clones and misses some; the assay was immunoSEQ multiplex PCR. The table has some 140,000 clones, 65% to 80% seen once. Sequencing input: PBMCs. Receptors originate from a woman aged 45-60 years in good health and CMV-seropositive. Each CDR3 is given with its conserved first and last residue. The order of the fields is clone size, V gene, J gene, D gene, CDR3 DNA, CDR3 protein. The D gene is left open where the match is weak. Clone size is shown for a subset of rows, as once, few, many or a class of expanded clone.

NA	TRBV5-4	TRBJ2-2	TRBD2	TGTGCCAGCAGCCTTAGCGGGGGACTCACCGGGGAGCTGTTTTTT	CASSLSGGLTGELFF
NA	TRBV10-3	TRBJ2-1	TRBD2	TGTGCCATCAGTGGGCGCGGGGGGTCTCTTCGTAGCTCCTACAATGAGCAGTTCTTC	CAISGRGGSLRSSYNEQFF
once	TRBV7-3	TRBJ2-1	TRBD2	TGTGCCAGCAGCTTAATAGGGCGGGGGGGTGTCGATGAGCAGTTCTTC	CASSLIGRGGVDEQFF
NA	TRBV5-1	TRBJ1-5	NA	TGCGCCAGCAGCTTGACGACAGTTCGGAACCTAAGCAATCAGCCCCAGCATTTT	CASSLTTVRNLSNQPQHF
NA	TRBV7-2	TRBJ2-5	NA	TGTGCCAGCAGCTTACTCGGGGGAGCCCAGTACTTC	CASSLLGGAQYF
NA	TRBV6-4	TRBJ2-7	TRBD1	TGTGCCAGCAGTGACTCGAAGACAGGGCCACCCTACGAGCAGTACTTC	CASSDSKTGPPYEQYF
NA	TRBV4-2	TRBJ1-5	NA	TGTGCCAGCAGCCAAGGACAGGTATATCAGCCCCAGCATTTT	CASSQGQVYQPQHF
NA	TRBV2	TRBJ2-5	TRBD2	TGTGCCAGCAGCGATCCCGGGGGGAGGGAGACCCAGTACTTC	CASSDPGGRETQYF
NA	TRBV27	TRBJ2-6	NA	TGTGCCAGCAGTCCCCCCCTGGGAGGTGGGGCCAACGTCCTGACTTTC	CASSPPLGGGANVLTF
NA	TRBV28	TRBJ2-1	NA	TGTGCCAGCAGTTTACGGGGCAATGAGCAGTTCTTC	CASSLRGNEQFF
NA	TRBV4-1	TRBJ2-2	NA	TGCGCCAGCAGCCAAGAACTAGTCGCCGGGGAGCTGTTTTTT	CASSQELVAGELFF
NA	TRBV5-1	TRBJ2-5	NA	TGCGCCAGCAGCTCGGAGGTCGCAGAGAGGGAGACCCAGTACTTC	CASSSEVAERETQYF
NA	TRBV30	TRBJ1-4	NA	TGTGCCTGGAGTGTAGGGGGGGCTGGTGAAAAACTGTTTTTT	CAWSVGGAGEKLFF
NA	TRBV2	TRBJ2-3	TRBD2	TGTGCCAGCACCGGGTCTAGCGGGGTAAGCACAGATACGCAGTATTTT	CASTGSSGVSTDTQYF
NA	TRBV9	TRBJ2-1	NA	TGTGCCAGCAGCGTCGATAGCGAGCACTACAATGAGCAGTTCTTC	CASSVDSEHYNEQFF
NA	TRBV18	TRBJ2-7	TRBD2	TGTGCCAGCTCACCAACGCTAGCGGGGGCCGACGAGCAGTACTTC	CASSPTLAGADEQYF
NA	TRBV28	TRBJ1-3	NA	TGTGCCAGCAGAGTCCCGGGTCGCGACACCATATATTTT	CASRVPGRDTIYF
NA	TRBV9	TRBJ2-1	TRBD2	TGTGCCAGCAGCGTAGGAGGGACTAGCAGGAATGAGCAGTTCTTC	CASSVGGTSRNEQFF
NA	TRBV6-5	TRBJ1-1	NA	TGTGCCACCGTTAGGGGCTTCACTGAAGCTTTCTTT	CATVRGFTEAFF
NA	TRBV5-1	TRBJ2-5	NA	TGCGCCAGCACAAATACGGGATCTGGCGAGACCCAGTACTTC	CASTNTGSGETQYF
NA	TRBV6-6	TRBJ2-7	TRBD1	TGTGCCAGCAGTTTCACCCCGGGACAGGGGGCCTACGAGCAGTACTTC	CASSFTPGQGAYEQYF
NA	TRBV7-9	TRBJ1-2	NA	TGTGCCAGCAGCTTTAACGGGGATGGCTACACCTTC	CASSFNGDGYTF
NA	TRBV11-2	TRBJ2-2	TRBD1	TGTGCCAGCAGCCGGGACAGAAACACCGGGGAGCTGTTTTTT	CASSRDRNTGELFF
NA	TRBV5-1	TRBJ2-2	TRBD2	TGCGCCAGCGACGGGACTAGCGGGGGCAAAAACACCGGGGAGCTGTTTTTT	CASDGTSGGKNTGELFF
NA	TRBV27	TRBJ1-1	TRBD1	TGTGCCAGCAGTCCGGGGACAGGGGGGAACACTGAAGCTTTCTTT	CASSPGTGGNTEAFF
NA	TRBV6-5	TRBJ2-7	TRBD1	TGTGCCAGCAGATCTGGACAGGACTACGAGCAGTACTTC	CASRSGQDYEQYF
NA	TRBV7-2	TRBJ2-7	TRBD1	TGTGCCAGCAGCTATGACAGGGGCATACCCTACGAGCAGTACTTC	CASSYDRGIPYEQYF
NA	TRBV5-1	TRBJ2-7	TRBD1	TGCGCCAGCAGCGACCGGGACAGGGGTGGCGAGCAGTACTTC	CASSDRDRGGEQYF
NA	TRBV30	TRBJ1-2	NA	TGTGCCTGGGAACAGACCACCTATGGCTACACCTTC	CAWEQTTYGYTF
NA	TRBV7-2	TRBJ1-2	NA	TGTGCCAGCAGCTTAAAGATTCGGCCCGAGGGTAGTTACTATGGCTACACCTTC	CASSLKIRPEGSYYGYTF
NA	TRBV5-1	TRBJ1-5	NA	TGCGCCAGCAGCGCAATCGGGGGGGACCAGCCCCAGCATTTT	CASSAIGGDQPQHF
NA	TRBV20-1	TRBJ1-1	NA	TGCATTCTGGGCTTCTCTGAAGCTTTCTTT	CILGFSEAFF
NA	TRBV30	TRBJ2-3	TRBD2	TGTGCCTGGAGTGGACTAGCGGGGGGGAAAGATACGCAGTATTTT	CAWSGLAGGKDTQYF
NA	TRBV7-2	TRBJ1-4	NA	TGTGCCAGCAGCCGGGGTGGGGAAGAAAAACTGTTTTTT	CASSRGGEEKLFF
NA	TRBV28	TRBJ2-7	NA	TGTGCCAGCACCCCGGTCAGCGGAACCTACGAGCAGTACTTC	CASTPVSGTYEQYF
NA	TRBV2	TRBJ2-5	TRBD1	TGTGCCAGCAGCTCCCTCGGGGCAGGGGGTTCCCGAGAGACCCAGTACTTC	CASSSLGAGGSRETQYF
NA	TRBV28	TRBJ2-2	TRBD2	TGTGCCAGCAATTGGCGGGGGTTAGCGGGGAAAAAAAACACCGGGGAGCTGTTTTTT	CASNWRGLAGKKNTGELFF
NA	TRBV4-1	TRBJ2-3	NA	TGCGCCAGCAGCCAAGGTTCAGGGTCTAGCACAGATACGCAGTATTTT	CASSQGSGSSTDTQYF
NA	TRBV6-6	TRBJ1-2	TRBD1	TGTGCCAGCAGTTGGGACAGTAGAGCTAACTATGGCTACACCTTC	CASSWDSRANYGYTF
NA	TRBV7-2	TRBJ1-1	NA	TGTGCCAGCAGATCGACACCGAACACTGAAGCTTTCTTT	CASRSTPNTEAFF
NA	TRBV29-1	TRBJ1-5	NA	TGCAGCGCCGGGGCAGGGGATCAGCCCCAGCATTTT	CSAGAGDQPQHF
NA	TRBV4-3	TRBJ1-5	NA	TGCGCCAGCAGCCAGGAGCAGAGCAATCAGCCCCAGCATTTT	CASSQEQSNQPQHF
NA	TRBV11-2	TRBJ2-1	NA	TGTGCCAGCAGCTTACTTATTAGCTCCTACAATGAGCAGTTCTTC	CASSLLISSYNEQFF
NA	TRBV29-1	TRBJ2-2	NA	TGCAGCGTGAACAGGGAGACCGGGGAGCTGTTTTTT	CSVNRETGELFF
NA	TRBV5-1	TRBJ1-3	NA	TGCGCCAGCAGCTTGGTTCCGGGGGGAAACACCATATATTTT	CASSLVPGGNTIYF